This T cell receptor beta chain was captured in a study of read filtering for tumor transcriptome and immune sequencing. In the study overall: Among patients, 17 were male and 15 or so female, aged 47 to 80 (mean approximately 71). Whole-transcriptome libraries were prepared after DNase treatment. Eight or nine patients were R-ISS I, some 15 were R-ISS II, over 5 were R-ISS III.

A word on this clonotype: A junction end diverges from the germline sequence, so it may reflect a read error.

Sampling of bone marrow took place during active disease in every patient. Molecular barcoded adaptors covering alpha/delta and beta/gamma chains were used on 400 ng RNA. From the reads, TCRdb called clonotypes with MiXCR, one entry per CDR3 protein. The repertoire includes roughly 90,000 distinct CDR3 sequences, more than 9% of them detected once, and approximately 15% sits in the top ten. The sequence was collected from a donor over 35 with multiple myeloma. Sequencing input: a population of CD138-negative cells sorted from bone marrow.

CDR3 amino acids: CASSSDRGDEKLLF. The CDR3 bases are TGTGCCAGCAGCTCGGACAGGGGAGACGAAAAGCTGCTTTTT. The V call is TRBV7-2, the J call TRBJ1-4, with 9 bases lining up with TRBD1. The CDR3 extends over 14 amino acids. Germline-derived CDR1 and CDR2 are SGHTA and FQGNSA. Using reference TRBV7-2 and TRBJ1-4 for the parts outside the CDR3, the full variable domain is GAGVSQSPSNKVTEKGKDVELRCDPISGHTALYWYRQSLGQGLEFLIYFQGNSAPDKSGLPSDRFSAERTGGSVSTLTIQRTQQEDSAVYLCASSSDRGDEKLLFGSGTQLSVL.